The sequence of this TCR beta chain was determined in a study of CD8+ T cells in alopecia areata. Described treatment: oral pan-JAK inhibitor, 5-10 mg twice daily. CDR3 length: 18 residues. V shed 1 base, J shed 2 bases, and the junction held 10 bases outside the gene matches. Germline V CDR1 and CDR2: LGHNA, YNFKEQ. Following RNA extraction, reverse transcription yielded cDNA that acted as the sequencing template. Method: immunoSEQ multiplex PCR; TCRdb's copy keeps in-frame clones and lacks some. The sample holds roughly 220,000 clones, 35% to 40% seen once. The sequence came from a human donor with alopecia areata. The sequenced sample was CD4+ T cells sorted from blood, obtained between weeks 30 and 35, from a patient treated with tofacitinib. The chain recombines TRBV4-2 with TRBJ2-5; 10 positions agree with TRBD2. The CDR3 region is CASSQAALAGAGQETQYF. CDR3 nucleotides: TGTGCCAGCAGCCAAGCTGCGCTAGCGGGGGCCGGACAAGAGACCCAGTACTTC.